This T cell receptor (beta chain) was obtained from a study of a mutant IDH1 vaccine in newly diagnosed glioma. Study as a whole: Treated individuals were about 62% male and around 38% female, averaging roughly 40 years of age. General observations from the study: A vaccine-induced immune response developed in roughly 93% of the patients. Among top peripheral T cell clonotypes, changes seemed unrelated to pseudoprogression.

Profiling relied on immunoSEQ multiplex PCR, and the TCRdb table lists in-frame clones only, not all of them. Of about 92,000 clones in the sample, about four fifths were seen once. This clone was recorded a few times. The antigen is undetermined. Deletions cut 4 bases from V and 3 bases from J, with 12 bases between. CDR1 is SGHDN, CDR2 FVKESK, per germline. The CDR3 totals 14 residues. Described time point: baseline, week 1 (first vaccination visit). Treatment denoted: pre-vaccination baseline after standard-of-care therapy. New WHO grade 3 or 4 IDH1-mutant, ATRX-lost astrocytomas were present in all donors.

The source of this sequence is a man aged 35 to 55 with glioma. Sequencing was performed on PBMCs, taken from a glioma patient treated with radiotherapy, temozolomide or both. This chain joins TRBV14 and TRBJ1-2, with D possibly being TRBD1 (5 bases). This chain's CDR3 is CASSLGREYYGYTF. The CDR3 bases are TGTGCCAGCAGCCTGGGGCGAGAGTACTATGGCTACACCTTC.